This T cell receptor beta chain was sequenced for a study of blood T cell repertoires in COVID-19. Using immunoSEQ multiplex PCR, the repertoire was profiled, and TCRdb retains in-frame clones only, with some absent. The sample lists about 240,000 clones; 75% to 90% were seen once. The clonotype originates from a woman aged 60-70 years with active or convalescent COVID-19. Sequences were obtained from peripheral blood.

The DNA of the CDR3 is TGTGCCAGCAGTTCGGACAGGGGGACTGAAGCTTTCTTT. It encodes CASSSDRGTEAFF. The J gene is TRBJ1-1, the V gene TRBV12-3 or TRBV12-4; 10 bases align to TRBD1. The CDR3 contains 13 residues. Losses at the gene ends were 4 bases for V and 5 bases for J; bases not matched to a gene: 1.